Listed below are T cell receptor beta chains from one sample, sequenced in a study of blood T cell repertoires in COVID-19. Clones were sequenced by immunoSEQ multiplex PCR, and TCRdb holds only the in-frame ones, with some missing. The sample has roughly 74,000 clones, 75% to 90% seen once; the top ten hold under 1.5%. Sequences were obtained from PBMCs or T cells enriched from blood (not recorded which). Source of these receptors: a woman aged 45 to 65 with acute COVID-19. Each CDR3 is given with its conserved first and last residue. The D gene is left open where the match is weak. The listing skips clone size in some rows; elsewhere it reads once, few, many or a size class.

TRBV7-9	-	TRBD1	TRBJ2-2	CASSFRGPGTGELFF	TGTGCCAGCAGCTTTAGGGGGCCCGGCACCGGGGAGCTGTTTTTT
TRBV2	-	TRBD1	TRBJ2-5	CASGTGSDRETQYF	TGTGCCAGCGGGACAGGGAGTGACAGAGAGACCCAGTACTTC
TRBV19	-	-	TRBJ2-7	CASTERSGLWEQYF	TGTGCCAGTACCGAAAGGAGCGGTCTTTGGGAGCAGTACTTC
TRBV25-1	-	-	TRBJ1-5	CASSQAGGDQPQHF	TGTGCCAGCTCGCAAGCGGGTGGAGATCAGCCCCAGCATTTT
TRBV6-2/TRBV6-3	-	-	TRBJ1-4	CASSYDNFVVEKLFF	TGTGCCAGCAGTTACGACAACTTCGTGGTAGAAAAACTGTTTTTT
TRBV5-4	-	TRBD1	TRBJ2-2	CASSLWTGGGELFF	TGTGCCAGCAGCTTGTGGACAGGGGGCGGGGAGCTGTTTTTT
TRBV18	-	-	TRBJ2-2	CASSTTNGDTGELFF	TGTGCCAGCTCAACAACTAACGGGGACACCGGGGAGCTGTTTTTT
TRBV10-1	-	TRBD1	TRBJ1-2	CASPRDRGSFGNYGYTF	TGCGCCAGCCCTCGGGACAGGGGATCATTTGGGAACTATGGCTACACCTTC
TRBV3-1/TRBV3-2	-	TRBD2	TRBJ2-1	CASSLGTSGSGYNEQFF	TGTGCCAGCAGCCTCGGGACTAGCGGGAGTGGTTACAATGAGCAGTTCTTC
TRBV28	-	TRBD1	TRBJ2-3	CASRQGADTDTQYF	TGTGCCAGCAGGCAGGGGGCCGATACAGATACGCAGTATTTT
TRBV6-5	-	TRBD1	TRBJ2-1	CASSYSGWDSYNEQFF	TGTGCCAGCAGTTACTCGGGGTGGGACAGCTACAATGAGCAGTTCTTC
TRBV7-2	-	-	TRBJ1-5	CASSPSGSRNQPQHF	TGTGCCAGCAGCCCGTCGGGGTCTCGGAATCAGCCCCAGCATTTT
TRBV6-5	-	TRBD1	TRBJ1-1	CASRSGGSNTEAFF	TGTGCCAGCAGATCAGGGGGCTCCAACACTGAAGCTTTCTTT
TRBV20-1	-	-	TRBJ2-5	CSGAFQETQYF	TGCAGTGGGGCCTTTCAAGAGACCCAGTACTTC
TRBV10-3	-	TRBD2	TRBJ2-1	CATQREGLGNEQFF	TGTGCCACTCAGCGGGAGGGCCTTGGGAATGAGCAGTTCTTC
TRBV3-1/TRBV3-2	-	TRBD1	TRBJ2-2	CASSQERQGRNTGELFF	TGTGCCAGCAGCCAAGAAAGACAGGGAAGGAACACCGGGGAGCTGTTTTTT
TRBV29-1	few	TRBD2	TRBJ2-5	CSVTRGTSGSQETQYF	TGCAGCGTAACTCGAGGGACTAGCGGGAGCCAAGAGACCCAGTACTTC
TRBV4-3	-	-	TRBJ1-1	CASSQEVRLNTEAFF	TGCGCCAGCAGCCAAGAGGTCAGATTGAACACTGAAGCTTTCTTT
TRBV12-3/TRBV12-4	-	-	TRBJ1-2	CASSLRGNYGYTF	TGTGCCAGCAGTTTGAGGGGGAACTATGGCTACACCTTC
TRBV27	once	-	TRBJ1-1	CASRTLGGEAFF	TGTGCCAGCAGGACCTTGGGGGGTGAAGCTTTCTTT
TRBV19	once	-	TRBJ1-6	CASSIDSQDSPLHF	TGTGCCAGTAGTATAGACAGTCAGGATTCACCCCTCCACTTT
TRBV7-3	-	TRBD2	TRBJ2-1	CASSLAGGQYNEQFF	TGTGCCAGCAGCTTGGCGGGAGGGCAATACAATGAGCAGTTCTTC
TRBV19	-	TRBD1	TRBJ1-5	CASSTTGGNQPQHF	TGTGCCAGTAGTACAACAGGGGGCAATCAGCCCCAGCATTTT
TRBV9	-	TRBD1	TRBJ2-1	CASSPGAGGLEQFF	TGTGCCAGCAGCCCGGGGGCAGGGGGCCTTGAGCAGTTCTTC
TRBV30	few	TRBD2	TRBJ2-3	CAWSSGLGADTQYF	TGTGCCTGGAGTTCGGGACTAGGGGCAGATACGCAGTATTTT
TRBV24-1	-	TRBD1	TRBJ1-6	CATSEGQGNSPLHF	TGTGCCACCAGTGAGGGACAGGGAAATTCACCCCTCCACTTT
TRBV19	-	-	TRBJ2-3	CASNSPGGTQYF	TGTGCCAGTAATTCGCCCGGGGGTACGCAGTATTTT
TRBV29-1	-	-	TRBJ1-2	CSVEEGQGDGYTF	TGCAGCGTTGAAGAAGGTCAGGGCGATGGCTACACCTTC
TRBV30	-	TRBD1	TRBJ1-1	CAQDRVNTEAFF	TGTGCCCAGGACAGGGTGAATACTGAAGCTTTCTTT
TRBV19	-	TRBD1	TRBJ1-3	CASIGQGEGNTIYF	TGTGCCAGTATCGGACAGGGGGAAGGAAACACCATATATTTT
TRBV5-4	-	-	TRBJ1-2	CASSLEAGNYGYTF	TGTGCCAGCAGCTTGGAGGCAGGGAACTATGGCTACACCTTC
TRBV7-9	once	TRBD2	TRBJ2-7	CASSPQAGVNYEQYF	TGTGCCAGCAGCCCCCAAGCGGGAGTCAACTACGAGCAGTACTTC
TRBV28	-	-	TRBJ2-5	CASSFDSLLQETQYF	TGTGCCAGCAGTTTCGACAGCCTCCTCCAAGAGACCCAGTACTTC
TRBV19	-	TRBD2	TRBJ2-1	CASSTLPSREYEQFF	TGTGCCAGTAGTACCCTCCCCTCGCGGGAGTATGAGCAGTTCTTC
TRBV5-4	-	TRBD1	TRBJ1-2	CASSLDWGPTGGRGYTF	TGTGCCAGCAGCTTGGACTGGGGGCCTACAGGGGGCCGAGGCTACACCTTC
TRBV19	once	-	TRBJ1-1	CASGGRRNTEAFF	TGTGCCAGTGGGGGGAGACGGAACACTGAAGCTTTCTTT
TRBV19	-	-	TRBJ1-2	CASSIGQTYGYTF	TGTGCCAGTAGTATAGGACAGACCTATGGCTACACCTTC
TRBV7-2	-	-	TRBJ2-1	CASSLVPKGVYNEQFF	TGTGCCAGCAGCTTAGTGCCGAAGGGAGTCTACAATGAGCAGTTCTTC
TRBV30	once	-	TRBJ2-5	CAWSAGFAETQYF	TGTGCCTGGAGTGCAGGGTTCGCGGAGACCCAGTACTTC
TRBV4-2	-	TRBD2	TRBJ2-7	CASSITTSGIYEQYF	TGTGCCAGCAGCATCACGACTAGCGGGATCTACGAGCAGTACTTC
TRBV5-4	-	-	TRBJ2-3	CASSLFRGHTDTQYF	TGTGCCAGCAGTTTATTTAGGGGCCACACAGATACGCAGTATTTT
TRBV5-8	-	TRBD2	TRBJ2-1	CASSFQAGGYNEQFF	TGTGCCAGCAGCTTCCAAGCGGGAGGATACAATGAGCAGTTCTTC
TRBV19	-	-	TRBJ1-3	CASNPTGSSGNTIYF	TGTGCCAGTAACCCCACAGGGTCCTCTGGAAACACCATATATTTT
TRBV19	-	-	TRBJ1-4	CASSIRGKDEKLFF	TGTGCCAGTAGTATTCGGGGAAAGGATGAAAAACTGTTTTTT
TRBV25-1	-	-	TRBJ1-2	CASSERGTNTGYTF	TGTGCCAGCAGTGAAAGGGGGACCAATACGGGCTACACCTTC
TRBV25-1	-	TRBD1	TRBJ1-2	CASSESGQEGFYGYTF	TGTGCCAGCAGTGAATCGGGACAGGAAGGCTTCTATGGCTACACCTTC
TRBV5-1	-	-	TRBJ2-1	CASSDARDSGSYNEQFF	TGCGCCAGCAGCGACGCTCGGGACTCCGGCTCCTACAATGAGCAGTTCTTC
TRBV6-2/TRBV6-3	-	-	TRBJ2-1	CASSYAGLTLFF	TGTGCCAGCAGTTACGCGGGCCTTACCCTGTTCTTC
TRBV27	-	TRBD1	TRBJ2-7	CASSFQTGFSEQYF	TGTGCCAGCAGTTTCCAGACAGGGTTTAGCGAGCAGTACTTC
TRBV18	-	-	TRBJ1-2	CASSEAGSNYGYTF	TGTGCCAGCTCCGAGGCGGGTTCAAACTATGGCTACACCTTC
TRBV14	-	-	TRBJ2-1	CASSQEATYNEQFF	TGTGCCAGCAGCCAAGAGGCGACTTACAATGAGCAGTTCTTC
TRBV11-2	-	-	TRBJ1-4	CASSNGPTSGELFF	TGTGCCAGCAGCAACGGTCCTACTAGTGGGGAACTGTTTTTT
TRBV6-4	-	-	TRBJ1-5	CASTAHVREDPDSNQPQHF	TGTGCCAGCACCGCCCACGTACGCGAAGATCCCGATAGCAATCAGCCCCAGCATTTT